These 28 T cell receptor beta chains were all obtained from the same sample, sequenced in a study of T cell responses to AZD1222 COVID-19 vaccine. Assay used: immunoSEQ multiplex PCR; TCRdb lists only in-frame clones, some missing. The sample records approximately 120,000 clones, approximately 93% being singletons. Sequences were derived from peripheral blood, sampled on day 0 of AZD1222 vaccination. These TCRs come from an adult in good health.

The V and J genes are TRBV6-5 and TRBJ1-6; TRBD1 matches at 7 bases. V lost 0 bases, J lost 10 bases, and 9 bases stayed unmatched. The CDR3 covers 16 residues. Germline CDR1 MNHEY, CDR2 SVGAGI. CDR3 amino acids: CASSYSGATGYSPLHF. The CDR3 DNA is TGTGCCAGCAGTTACTCAGGGGCGACAGGGTACTCACCCCTCCACTTT.

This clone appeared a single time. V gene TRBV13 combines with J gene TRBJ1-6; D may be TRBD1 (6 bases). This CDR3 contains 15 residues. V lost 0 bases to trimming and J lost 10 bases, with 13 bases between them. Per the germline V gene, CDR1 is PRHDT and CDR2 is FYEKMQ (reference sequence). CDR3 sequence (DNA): TGTGCCAGCAGCTTAGGCCGGGGGCGCGGATCACCCCTCCACTTT. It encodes CASSLGRGRGSPLHF.

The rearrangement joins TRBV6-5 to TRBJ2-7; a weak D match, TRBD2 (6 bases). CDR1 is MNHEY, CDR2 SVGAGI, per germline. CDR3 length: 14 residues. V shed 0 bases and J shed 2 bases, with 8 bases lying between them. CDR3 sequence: CASSYSPGAYEQYF. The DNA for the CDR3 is TGTGCCAGCAGTTACTCACCGGGAGCCTACGAGCAGTACTTC.

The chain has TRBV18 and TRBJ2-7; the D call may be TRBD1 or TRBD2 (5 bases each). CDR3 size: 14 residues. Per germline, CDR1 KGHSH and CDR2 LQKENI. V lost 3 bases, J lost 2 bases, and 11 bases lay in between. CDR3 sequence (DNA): TGTGCCAGCTCACCCGGGACCGCAACCTACGAGCAGTACTTC. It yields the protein CASSPGTATYEQYF. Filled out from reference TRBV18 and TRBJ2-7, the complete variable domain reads NAGVMQNPRHLVRRRGQEARLRCSPMKGHSHVYWYRQLPEEGLKFMVYLQKENIIDESGMPKERFSAEFPKEGPSILRIQQVVRGDSAAYFCASSPGTATYEQYFGPGTRLTVT.

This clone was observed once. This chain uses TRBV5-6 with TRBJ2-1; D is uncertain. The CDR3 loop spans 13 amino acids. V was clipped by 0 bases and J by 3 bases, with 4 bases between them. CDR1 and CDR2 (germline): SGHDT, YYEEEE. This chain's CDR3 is CASSLVGYNEQFF. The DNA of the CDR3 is TGTGCCAGCAGCTTGGTAGGCTACAATGAGCAGTTCTTC.

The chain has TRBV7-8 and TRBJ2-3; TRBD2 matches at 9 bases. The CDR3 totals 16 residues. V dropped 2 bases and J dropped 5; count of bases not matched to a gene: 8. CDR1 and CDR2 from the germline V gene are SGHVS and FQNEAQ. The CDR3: CASSLLVGREGDTQYF. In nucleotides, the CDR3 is TGTGCCAGCAGCTTACTCGTTGGGCGGGAGGGAGATACGCAGTATTTT.

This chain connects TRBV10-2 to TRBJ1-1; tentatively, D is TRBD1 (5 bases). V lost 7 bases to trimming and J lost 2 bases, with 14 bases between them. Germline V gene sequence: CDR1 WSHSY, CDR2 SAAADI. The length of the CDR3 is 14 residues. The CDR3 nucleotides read TGCGCCAGCACCCCGACAGAAATTAACACTGAAGCTTTCTTT. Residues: CASTPTEINTEAFF.

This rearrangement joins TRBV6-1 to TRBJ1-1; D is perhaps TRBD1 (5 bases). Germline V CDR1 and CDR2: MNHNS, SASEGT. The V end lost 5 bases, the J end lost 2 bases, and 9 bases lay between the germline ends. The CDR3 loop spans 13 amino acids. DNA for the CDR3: TGTGCCAGCAGTTCAGACAGTAACACTGAAGCTTTCTTT. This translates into CASSSDSNTEAFF.

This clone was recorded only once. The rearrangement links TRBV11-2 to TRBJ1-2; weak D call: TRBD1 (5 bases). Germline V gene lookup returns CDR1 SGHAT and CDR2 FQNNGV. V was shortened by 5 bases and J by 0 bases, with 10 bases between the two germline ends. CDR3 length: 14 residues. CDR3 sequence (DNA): TGTGCCAGCAGCCGACAGTTAGCTAACTATGGCTACACCTTC. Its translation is CASSRQLANYGYTF.

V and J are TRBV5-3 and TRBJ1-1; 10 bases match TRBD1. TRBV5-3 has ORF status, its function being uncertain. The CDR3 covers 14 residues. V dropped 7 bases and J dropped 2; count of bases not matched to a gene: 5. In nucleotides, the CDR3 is TGTGCCAGAGGGACAGGGGCCCGAAACACTGAAGCTTTCTTT. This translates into CARGTGARNTEAFF.

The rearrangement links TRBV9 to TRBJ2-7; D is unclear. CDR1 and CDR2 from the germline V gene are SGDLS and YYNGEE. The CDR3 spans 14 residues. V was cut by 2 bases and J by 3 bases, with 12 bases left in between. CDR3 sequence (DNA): TGTGCCAGCAGCGTCGATGTTCGGGTCTACGAGCAGTACTTC. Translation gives CASSVDVRVYEQYF. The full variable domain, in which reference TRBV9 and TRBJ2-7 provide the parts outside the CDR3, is DSGVTQTPKHLITATGQRVTLRCSPRSGDLSVYWYQQSLDQGLQFLIQYYNGEERAKGNILERFSAQQFPDLHSELNLSSLELGDSALYFCASSVDVRVYEQYFGPGTRLTVT.

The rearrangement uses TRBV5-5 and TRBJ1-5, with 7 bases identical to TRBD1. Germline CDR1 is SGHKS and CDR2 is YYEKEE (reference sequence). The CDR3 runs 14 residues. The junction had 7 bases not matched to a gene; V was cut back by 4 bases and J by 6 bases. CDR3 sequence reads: CASSPTGRVQPQHF. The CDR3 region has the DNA TGTGCCAGCAGCCCGACAGGGCGGGTTCAGCCCCAGCATTTT.

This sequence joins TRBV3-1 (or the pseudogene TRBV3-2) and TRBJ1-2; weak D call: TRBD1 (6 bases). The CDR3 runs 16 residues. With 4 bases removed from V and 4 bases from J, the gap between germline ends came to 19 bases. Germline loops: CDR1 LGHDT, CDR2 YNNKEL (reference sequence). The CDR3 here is CASSRRGTTPFYGYTF. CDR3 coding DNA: TGTGCCAGCAGCCGGAGGGGGACAACTCCTTTCTATGGCTACACCTTC.

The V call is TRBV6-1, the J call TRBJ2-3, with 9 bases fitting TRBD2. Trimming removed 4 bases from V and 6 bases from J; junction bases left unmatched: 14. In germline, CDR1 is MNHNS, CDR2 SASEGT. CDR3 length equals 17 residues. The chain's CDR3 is CASSGISGGGAEDTQYF. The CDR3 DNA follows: TGTGCCAGCAGTGGTATATCGGGCGGGGGGGCCGAGGATACGCAGTATTTT.

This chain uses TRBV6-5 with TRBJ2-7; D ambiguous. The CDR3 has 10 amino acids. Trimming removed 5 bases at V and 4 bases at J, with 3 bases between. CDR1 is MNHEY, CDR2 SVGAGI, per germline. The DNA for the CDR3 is TGTGCCAGCAGTAAGTACGAGCAGTACTTC. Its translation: CASSKYEQYF.

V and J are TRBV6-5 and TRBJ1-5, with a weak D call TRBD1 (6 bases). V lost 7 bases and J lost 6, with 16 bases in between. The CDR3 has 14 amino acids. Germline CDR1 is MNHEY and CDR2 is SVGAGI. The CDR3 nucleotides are TGTGCCAGCAAAGTCCCAGGGGATGGTCAGCCCCAGCATTTT. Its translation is CASKVPGDGQPQHF.

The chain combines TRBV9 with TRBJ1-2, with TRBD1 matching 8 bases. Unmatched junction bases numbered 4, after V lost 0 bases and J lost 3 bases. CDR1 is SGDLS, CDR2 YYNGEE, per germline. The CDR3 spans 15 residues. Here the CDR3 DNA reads TGTGCCAGCAGCGTAGGGCCAGGGGGCTACTATGGCTACACCTTC. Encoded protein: CASSVGPGGYYGYTF.

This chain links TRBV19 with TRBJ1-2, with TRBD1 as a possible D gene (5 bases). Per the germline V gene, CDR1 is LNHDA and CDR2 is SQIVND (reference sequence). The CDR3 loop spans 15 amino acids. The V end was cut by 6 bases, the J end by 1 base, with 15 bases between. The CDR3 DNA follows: TGTGCCAGTAGCCCTCGGGGCGGAAATAACTATGGCTACACCTTC. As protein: CASSPRGGNNYGYTF. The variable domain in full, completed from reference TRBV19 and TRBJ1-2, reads DGGITQSPKYLFRKEGQNVTLSCEQNLNHDAMYWYRQDPGQGLRLIYYSQIVNDFQKGDIAEGYSVSREKKESFPLTVTSAQKNPTAFYLCASSPRGGNNYGYTFGSGTRLTVV.

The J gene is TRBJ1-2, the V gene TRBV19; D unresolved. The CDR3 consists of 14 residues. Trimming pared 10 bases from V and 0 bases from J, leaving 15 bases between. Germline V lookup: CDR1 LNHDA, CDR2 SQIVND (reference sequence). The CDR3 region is CATRVSLSNYGYTF. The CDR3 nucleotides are TGTGCCACTCGGGTGAGCCTTTCTAACTATGGCTACACCTTC.

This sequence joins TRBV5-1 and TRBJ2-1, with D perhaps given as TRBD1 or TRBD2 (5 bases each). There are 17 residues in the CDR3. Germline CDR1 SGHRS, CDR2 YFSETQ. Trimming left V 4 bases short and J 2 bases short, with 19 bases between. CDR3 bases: TGCGCCAGCAGCCCCCGGTTCGGGACGGTAACCTACAATGAGCAGTTCTTC. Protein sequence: CASSPRFGTVTYNEQFF.

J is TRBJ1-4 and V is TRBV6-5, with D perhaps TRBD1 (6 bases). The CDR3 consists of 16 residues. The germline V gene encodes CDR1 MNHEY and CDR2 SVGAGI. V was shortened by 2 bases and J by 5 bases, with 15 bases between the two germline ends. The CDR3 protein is CASSYRFRGTNEKLFF. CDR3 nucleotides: TGTGCCAGCAGTTACCGGTTCAGGGGAACAAATGAAAAACTGTTTTTT.

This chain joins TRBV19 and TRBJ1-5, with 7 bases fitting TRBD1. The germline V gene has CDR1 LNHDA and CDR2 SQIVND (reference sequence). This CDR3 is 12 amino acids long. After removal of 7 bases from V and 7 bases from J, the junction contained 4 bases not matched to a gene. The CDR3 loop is CASTHRGQPQHF. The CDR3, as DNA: TGTGCCAGTACTCACAGGGGCCAGCCCCAGCATTTT. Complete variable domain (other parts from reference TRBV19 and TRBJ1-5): DGGITQSPKYLFRKEGQNVTLSCEQNLNHDAMYWYRQDPGQGLRLIYYSQIVNDFQKGDIAEGYSVSREKKESFPLTVTSAQKNPTAFYLCASTHRGQPQHFGDGTRLSIL.

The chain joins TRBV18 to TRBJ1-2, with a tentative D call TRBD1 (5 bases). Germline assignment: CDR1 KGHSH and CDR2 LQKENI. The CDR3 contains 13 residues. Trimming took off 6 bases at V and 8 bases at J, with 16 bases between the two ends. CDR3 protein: CASSPGRGVGYTF. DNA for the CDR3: TGTGCCAGCTCCCCAGGAAGAGGGGTGGGCTACACCTTC.

In DNA, the CDR3 is TGTGCCAGCAGTCCCTTAGGGACGGGGAACACCGGGGAGCTGTTTTTT. Its translation: CASSPLGTGNTGELFF. V usage is TRBV28 and J usage is TRBJ2-2; D is possibly TRBD1 or TRBD2 (5 bases each). CDR1 is MDHEN, CDR2 SYDVKM, per germline. V shed 5 bases and J shed 1 base, with 14 bases lying between them. The CDR3 loop spans 16 amino acids. Looking up the rest from reference TRBV28 and TRBJ2-2 gives the full variable domain: DVKVTQSSRYLVKRTGEKVFLECVQDMDHENMFWYRQDPGLGLRLIYFSYDVKMKEKGDIPEGYSVSREKKERFSLILESASTNQTSMYLCASSPLGTGNTGELFFGEGSRLTVL.

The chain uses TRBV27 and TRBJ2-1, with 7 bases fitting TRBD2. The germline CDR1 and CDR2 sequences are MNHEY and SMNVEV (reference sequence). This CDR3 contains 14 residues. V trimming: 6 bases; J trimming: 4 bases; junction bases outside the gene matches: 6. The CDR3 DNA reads TGTGCCAGCAGCTCGGGGGGTAGTTACAATGAGCAGTTCTTC. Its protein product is CASSSGGSYNEQFF.

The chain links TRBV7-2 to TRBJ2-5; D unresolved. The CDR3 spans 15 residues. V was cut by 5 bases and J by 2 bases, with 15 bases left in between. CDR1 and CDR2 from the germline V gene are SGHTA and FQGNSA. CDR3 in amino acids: CASSPGTWDQETQYF. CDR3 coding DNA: TGTGCCAGCAGCCCGGGTACGTGGGATCAAGAGACCCAGTACTTC.

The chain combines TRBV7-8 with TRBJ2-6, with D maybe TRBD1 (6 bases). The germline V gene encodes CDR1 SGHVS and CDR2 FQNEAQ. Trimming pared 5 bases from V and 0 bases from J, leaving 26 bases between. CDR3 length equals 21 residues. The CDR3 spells CASSPQRGRGIYYSGANVLTF. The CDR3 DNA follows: TGTGCCAGCAGCCCCCAGCGCGGCAGGGGAATTTATTACTCTGGGGCCAACGTCCTGACTTTC.

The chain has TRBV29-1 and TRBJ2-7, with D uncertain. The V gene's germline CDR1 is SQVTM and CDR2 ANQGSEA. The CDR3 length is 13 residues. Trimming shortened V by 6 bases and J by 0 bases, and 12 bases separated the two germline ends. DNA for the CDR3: TGCAGCGTGGGATTTTCCAGCTCCTACGAGCAGTACTTC. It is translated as CSVGFSSSYEQYF.